This T cell receptor beta chain was recovered during a study of T-cell reconstitution after alpha-beta-depleted transplantation in children. This CDR3 region has 15 residues. Trimming took 4 bases from V and 1 from J, leaving 14 bases between them. Germline V lookup: CDR1 SGHTS, CDR2 YDEGEE. General study results and limits: Where alpha-beta T cells came from about two months after transplant was reportedly several hundred expanded graft clones.

Using unique molecular identifiers, the investigators prepared the TCRbeta library. TCRdb used MiXCR to reprocess the PCR reads, holding one entry per CDR3 protein. The sample has about 170,000 distinct CDR3 sequences; 11% are singletons. This clonotype was detected many times. As yet, its antigen is unknown. The sequence was obtained from a boy between 2 and 10 years old with acute myeloid leukemia, due to receive a stem cell transplant. The material was PBMCs, obtained before TCRalphabeta/CD19-depleted stem cell transplant. The gene calls are TRBV5-8 and TRBJ1-1; the D is unclear. For the CDR3, the DNA is TGTGCCAGCAGCCGTAGTCGGACTGCGAACACTGAAGCTTTCTTT. It codes for CASSRSRTANTEAFF.